The 13 T cell receptor beta chains given below trace back to one sample, sequenced in a study of cytotoxic CD8 clonotypes in ibrutinib-treated CLL. Clones were sequenced by immunoSEQ multiplex PCR, and TCRdb holds only the in-frame ones, with some missing. The data contain approximately 45,000 clones, 65% of them singletons. The sequenced sample was PBMCs, obtained after 24 months of ibrutinib treatment. All receptors come from a human donor with chronic lymphocytic leukemia.

The J gene is TRBJ2-1, the V gene TRBV30; 7 nucleotides match TRBD2. The CDR3 consists of 14 residues. The germline CDR1 and CDR2 sequences are GTSNPN and SVGIG (reference sequence). With V trimmed by 1 base and J by 9 bases, 9 bases remained unmatched. The CDR3 bases are TGTGCCTGGAGTGCGTTGGCGGGACTAAGTGAGCAGTTCTTC. The encoded protein is CAWSALAGLSEQFF.

The chain recombines TRBV18 with TRBJ1-4, with D uncertain. The CDR3 spans 12 residues. V dropped 3 bases and J dropped 7 bases, with 6 bases sitting between them. Germline V gene lookup returns CDR1 KGHSH and CDR2 LQKENI. DNA of the CDR3: TGTGCCAGCTCACCGGCGGGTGAAAAACTGTTTTTT. Translation: CASSPAGEKLFF.

There are many counts of this clone. The J gene is TRBJ2-7, the V gene TRBV7-2; D not certain. The CDR3 runs 11 residues. V dropped 8 bases and J dropped 3 bases, with 8 bases sitting between them. Germline V gene data show CDR1 as SGHTA and CDR2 as FQGNSA. CDR3 sequence (DNA): TGTGCCAGCGGTCTCGGCTACGAGCAGTACTTC. It codes for CASGLGYEQYF.

The rearrangement joins TRBV30 to TRBJ1-1, with TRBD1 matching 8 bases. The ends lost 1 base at V and 5 bases at J; junction bases unmatched: 12. CDR3 size: 16 residues. Germline loops: CDR1 GTSNPN, CDR2 SVGIG (reference sequence). CDR3: CAWSGATTGANTEAFF. The CDR3 DNA sequence: TGTGCCTGGAGTGGCGCCACGACAGGGGCAAATACTGAAGCTTTCTTT.

The rearrangement joins TRBV6-1 to TRBJ2-7; D gene uncertain. Germline loops: CDR1 MNHNS, CDR2 SASEGT. The length of the CDR3 is 11 residues. V lost 5 bases, J lost 4 bases, and 6 bases lay in between. Written as DNA, the CDR3 is TGTGCCAGCAGTTGGAAGTACGAGCAGTACTTC. It yields the protein CASSWKYEQYF.

The chain's CDR3 is CASSARQGFTEAFF. DNA of the CDR3: TGCGCCAGCAGCGCCAGACAGGGATTCACTGAAGCTTTCTTT. This chain uses TRBV5-1 with TRBJ1-1, with 7 nucleotides matching TRBD1. Trimming took 4 bases from V and 4 from J; bases not matched to a gene: 7. From germline, CDR1 is SGHRS and CDR2 YFSETQ. This CDR3 has 14 residues.

This chain connects TRBV30 to TRBJ1-6; D may be TRBD1 (5 bases). Trimming left V 5 bases short and J 9 bases short, with 17 bases between. The germline CDR1 and CDR2 sequences are GTSNPN and SVGIG (reference sequence). This CDR3 is 14 amino acids long. CDR3 nucleotides: TGTGCCTGGGGACTGGGGGGTAGGAGTTCACCCCTCCACTTT. Translation: CAWGLGGRSSPLHF.

The J gene is TRBJ1-1, the V gene TRBV25-1; D gene uncertain. CDR3 size: 12 residues. Trimming stripped 4 bases from V and 6 bases from J, with 9 bases between. Germline CDR1 MGHDK, CDR2 SYGVNS. The CDR3 sequence is CASSGMRAEAFF. CDR3 coding DNA: TGTGCCAGCAGTGGTATGCGGGCTGAAGCTTTCTTT.

V gene TRBV15 combines with J gene TRBJ1-4, with 7 positions matching TRBD1. V was pared by 1 base and J by 2 bases, with 4 bases of the junction left unmatched. The CDR3 totals 16 residues. Per germline, CDR1 LNHNV and CDR2 YYDKDF (reference sequence). CDR3 sequence reads: CATSRAGGSTNEKLFF. CDR3 nucleotide sequence: TGTGCCACCAGCAGAGCAGGGGGTTCTACTAATGAAAAACTGTTTTTT. Filled out from reference TRBV15 and TRBJ1-4, the complete variable domain reads DAMVIQNPRYQVTQFGKPVTLSCSQTLNHNVMYWYQQKSSQAPKLLFHYYDKDFNNEADTPDNFQSRRPNTSFCFLDIRSPGLGDTAMYLCATSRAGGSTNEKLFFGSGTQLSVL.

The chain couples TRBV10-3 to TRBJ2-2; 8 nucleotides match TRBD2. Germline values: CDR1 ENHRY, CDR2 SYGVKD. CDR3 length equals 15 residues. After removal of 6 bases from V and 5 bases from J, the junction contained 8 bases not matched to a gene. The CDR3 region has the DNA TGTGCCATCAGGCCGGGACTAGAGGGGACCGGGGAGCTGTTTTTT. It translates to CAIRPGLEGTGELFF.

This rearrangement joins TRBV15 to TRBJ1-1; perhaps TRBD1 as D (6 bases). This CDR3 spans 13 amino acids. Trimming pared 1 base from V and 11 bases from J, leaving 14 bases between. Germline lookup yields CDR1 LNHNV and CDR2 YYDKDF (reference sequence). The CDR3 sequence: CATSRVAGTNAFF. The CDR3 region has the DNA TGTGCCACCAGCAGAGTTGCCGGGACAAACGCTTTCTTT.

The chain couples TRBV7-9 to TRBJ2-5; D unresolved. This CDR3 has 11 amino acids. The V gene's germline CDR1 is SEHNR and CDR2 FQNEAQ (reference sequence). Trimming took off 5 bases at V and 4 bases at J, with 5 bases between the two ends. The CDR3 nucleotides read TGTGCCAGCAGCGCCGGAGAGACCCAGTACTTC. Protein product: CASSAGETQYF. The full variable domain, in which reference TRBV7-9 and TRBJ2-5 provide the parts outside the CDR3, is DTGVSQNPRHKITKRGQNVTFRCDPISEHNRLYWYRQTLGQGPEFLTYFQNEAQLEKSRLLSDRFSAERPKGSFSTLEIQRTEQGDSAMYLCASSAGETQYFGPGTRLLVL.

This clone came up a few times. The chain carries TRBV6-1 and TRBJ2-1; D is tentatively TRBD1 or TRBD2 (5 bases each). CDR1 MNHNS and CDR2 SASEGT come from the germline V gene. V was shortened by 2 bases and J by 4 bases, with 15 bases between the two germline ends. The CDR3 consists of 16 residues. The CDR3 DNA is TGTGCCAGCAGTGAATGGGGCGGAAGAGGGTACAATGAGCAGTTCTTC. It is translated as CASSEWGGRGYNEQFF.